The 14 T cell receptor beta chains presented below share a single source sample, sequenced in a study of OX40 agonist ivuxolimab in advanced cancers. Sequencing was performed with immunoSEQ multiplex PCR; in TCRdb, only in-frame clones are kept and a portion is missing. The sample includes 100,000 or so clones, about 88% of them seen just once. The starting material was CD4+ or CD8+ T cells sorted from blood, obtained in a trial of the OX40 agonist ivuxolimab. The receptors come from an adult with an advanced solid tumor such as melanoma, head and neck, liver or kidney cancer.

The V and J genes are TRBV5-1 and TRBJ1-1; 9 bases map to TRBD1. Per germline, CDR1 SGHRS and CDR2 YFSETQ. V shed 1 base, J shed 5 bases, and the junction held 6 bases outside the gene matches. The CDR3 has 15 amino acids. CDR3 residues: CASSLKGQGFTEAFF. For the CDR3, the DNA is TGCGCCAGCAGCTTGAAGGGACAGGGTTTTACTGAAGCTTTCTTT. Full variable domain (missing parts from reference TRBV5-1 and TRBJ1-1): KAGVTQTPRYLIKTRGQQVTLSCSPISGHRSVSWYQQTPGQGLQFLFEYFSETQRNKGNFPGRFSGRQFSNSRSEMNVSTLELGDSALYLCASSLKGQGFTEAFFGQGTRLTVV.

The chain is built from TRBV6-1 and TRBJ2-1, with 8 bases fitting TRBD1. After removal of 4 bases from V and 7 bases from J, the junction contained 9 bases not matched to a gene. The CDR3 contains 15 residues. Germline values: CDR1 MNHNS, CDR2 SASEGT. This CDR3 is CASSAVPGGGNEQFF. The CDR3, as DNA: TGTGCCAGCAGTGCGGTTCCAGGGGGCGGGAATGAGCAGTTCTTC.

This clone showed up just once. This sequence joins TRBV19 and TRBJ2-1, with 7 bases lining up with TRBD2. From germline, CDR1 is LNHDA and CDR2 SQIVND (reference sequence). This CDR3 is 13 amino acids long. The CDR3 DNA reads TGTGCGGTCGCGGGAGTGGTCTTCGATGAGCAGTTCTTC. This translates into CAVAGVVFDEQFF.

The rearrangement joins TRBV7-9 to TRBJ1-4, with no clear D. The V and J ends lost 3 bases and 7 bases respectively, with 3 bases between them. There are 11 residues in the CDR3. Germline V gene lookup returns CDR1 SEHNR and CDR2 FQNEAQ (reference sequence). CDR3 loop: CASSFGEKLFF. The CDR3 DNA follows: TGTGCCAGCAGCTTTGGTGAAAAACTGTTTTTT.

The chain is built from TRBV7-9 and TRBJ2-1; TRBD1 agrees at 7 bases. The germline V gene has CDR1 SEHNR and CDR2 FQNEAQ (reference sequence). The CDR3 runs to 16 residues. Trimming at V came to 6 bases and at J to 7 bases, leaving 15 bases not matched to a gene. The CDR3, as DNA: TGTGCCAGCAGATCAGAGGGGAAGGGGGCTACGAATGAGCAGTTCTTC. Translated: CASRSEGKGATNEQFF.

This rearrangement joins TRBV5-1 to TRBJ2-7; D perhaps matches TRBD1 (6 bases). Germline CDR1 is SGHRS and CDR2 is YFSETQ. The CDR3 is 15 amino acids. V gave up 2 bases and J gave up 0 bases, with 12 bases separating them. The chain's CDR3 is CASSFQQGPSYEQYF. CDR3 nucleotides: TGCGCCAGCAGCTTCCAACAGGGACCCTCCTACGAGCAGTACTTC. The full variable domain, completed using reference TRBV5-1 and TRBJ2-7, is KAGVTQTPRYLIKTRGQQVTLSCSPISGHRSVSWYQQTPGQGLQFLFEYFSETQRNKGNFPGRFSGRQFSNSRSEMNVSTLELGDSALYLCASSFQQGPSYEQYFGPGTRLTVT.

The chain employs TRBV5-1 and TRBJ1-3; D remains unclear. The CDR3 totals 15 residues. From germline, CDR1 is SGHRS and CDR2 YFSETQ. Trimming stripped 0 bases from V and 3 bases from J, with 10 bases between. This CDR3 reads CASSLALGFGNTIYF. For the CDR3, the DNA is TGCGCCAGCAGCTTGGCGCTGGGTTTTGGAAACACCATATATTTT.

This clone showed up just once. This chain joins TRBV6-9 and TRBJ1-6; D call uncertain. This CDR3 spans 11 amino acids. The germline V gene encodes CDR1 MNHGY and CDR2 SVAAGI. The CDR3 nucleotides are TGTGATAGTCCCTGCAATTCACCCCTCCACTTT. Encoded protein: CDSPCNSPLHF.

This clone was picked up one time. This chain uses TRBV7-3 with TRBJ1-1; a weak D match, TRBD1 (6 bases). Trimming took 5 bases from V and 0 from J, leaving 10 bases between them. Germline values: CDR1 SGHTA, CDR2 FQGTGA. The CDR3 contains 14 residues. CDR3 DNA: TGTGCCAGCAGCCCACAGGGTTTGAACACTGAAGCTTTCTTT. It encodes CASSPQGLNTEAFF.

The chain carries TRBV28 and TRBJ2-3; weak D call: TRBD2 (5 bases). Trimming removed 6 bases at V and 0 bases at J, with 13 bases between. The CDR3 contains 15 residues. CDR1 and CDR2 (germline): MDHEN, SYDVKM. CDR3 in amino acids: CASRLRERSTDTQYF. CDR3 coding DNA: TGTGCCAGCAGGTTGAGGGAGCGGAGCACAGATACGCAGTATTTT.

This chain links TRBV18 with TRBJ2-7; the match to TRBD2 covers 11 bases. Germline values: CDR1 KGHSH, CDR2 LQKENI. This CDR3 is built from 15 residues. V gave up 3 bases and J gave up 4 bases; unmatched junction bases: 5. The CDR3 DNA reads TGTGCCAGCTCACCGTCGACTAGCGGGGAATACGAGCAGTACTTC. Translated, it gives CASSPSTSGEYEQYF.

V usage is TRBV27 and J usage is TRBJ2-2; 10 nucleotides agree with TRBD1. The junction had 9 bases not matched to a gene; V was cut back by 3 bases and J by 8 bases. The CDR3 covers 16 residues. Germline lookup yields CDR1 MNHEY and CDR2 SMNVEV (reference sequence). The CDR3 DNA is TGTGCCAGCAGTTTGGAGGGACAGGGGAGACCGGGGGAGCTGTTTTTT. Amino acid sequence: CASSLEGQGRPGELFF.

The chain combines TRBV28 with TRBJ2-2; TRBD2 agrees at 9 bases. V lost 5 bases and J lost 5; bases outside the gene matches: 9. This CDR3 has 16 residues. Germline V gene data show CDR1 as MDHEN and CDR2 as SYDVKM. This CDR3 reads CASSGSGGTRTGELFF. DNA of the CDR3: TGTGCCAGCAGTGGGAGCGGGGGGACTCGGACCGGGGAGCTGTTTTTT.

This rearrangement joins TRBV19 to TRBJ2-6; no reliable D call. V lost 8 bases and J 0 bases, leaving 8 bases between the germline ends. The CDR3 loop spans 14 amino acids. Germline V lookup: CDR1 LNHDA, CDR2 SQIVND (reference sequence). The CDR3 DNA is TGTGCCAGTCAATGGGGCTCTGGGGCCAACGTCCTGACTTTC. It codes for CASQWGSGANVLTF.